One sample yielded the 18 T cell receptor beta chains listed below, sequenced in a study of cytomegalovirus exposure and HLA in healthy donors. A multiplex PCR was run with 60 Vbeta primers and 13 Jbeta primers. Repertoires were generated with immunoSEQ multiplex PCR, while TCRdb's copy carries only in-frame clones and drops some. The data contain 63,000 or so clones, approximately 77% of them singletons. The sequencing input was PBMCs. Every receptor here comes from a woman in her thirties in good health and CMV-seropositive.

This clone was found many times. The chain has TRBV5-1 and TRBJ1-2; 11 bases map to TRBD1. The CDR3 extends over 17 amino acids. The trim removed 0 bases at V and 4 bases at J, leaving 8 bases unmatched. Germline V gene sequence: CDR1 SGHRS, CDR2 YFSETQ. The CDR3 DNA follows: TGCGCCAGCAGCTTGGGGACAGGGGGCCGTGTGGGCTATGGCTACACCTTC. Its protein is CASSLGTGGRVGYGYTF.

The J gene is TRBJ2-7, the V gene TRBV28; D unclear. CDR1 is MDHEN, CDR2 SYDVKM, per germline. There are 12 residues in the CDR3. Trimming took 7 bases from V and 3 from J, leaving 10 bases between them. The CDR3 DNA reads TGTGCCAGCATCGGCAACAGCTACGAGCAGTACTTC. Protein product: CASIGNSYEQYF.

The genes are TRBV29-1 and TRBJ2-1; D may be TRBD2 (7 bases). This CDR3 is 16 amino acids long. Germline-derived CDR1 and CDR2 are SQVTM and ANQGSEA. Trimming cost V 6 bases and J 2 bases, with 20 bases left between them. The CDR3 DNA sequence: TGCAGCGTCCCCCCGGGGGGCCTAAATACCTACAATGAGCAGTTCTTC. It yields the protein CSVPPGGLNTYNEQFF.

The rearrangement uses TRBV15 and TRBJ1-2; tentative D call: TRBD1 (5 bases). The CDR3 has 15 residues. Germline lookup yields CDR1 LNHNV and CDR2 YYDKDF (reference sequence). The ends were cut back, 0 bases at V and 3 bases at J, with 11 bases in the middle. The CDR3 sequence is CATSRDQGRDYGYTF. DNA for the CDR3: TGTGCCACCAGCAGAGATCAGGGCCGGGACTATGGCTACACCTTC.

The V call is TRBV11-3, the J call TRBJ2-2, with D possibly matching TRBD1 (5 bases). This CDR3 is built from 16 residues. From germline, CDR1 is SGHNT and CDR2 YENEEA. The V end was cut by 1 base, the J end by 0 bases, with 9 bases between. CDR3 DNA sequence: TGTGCCAGCAGCTTAGGGGGCCTCGCGAACACCGGGGAGCTGTTTTTT. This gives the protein CASSLGGLANTGELFF.

CDR3 region: CASSGGGNSGDTQYF. CDR3 sequence (DNA): TGTGCCAGCAGCGGGGGGGGGAACTCGGGAGATACGCAGTATTTT. The chain uses TRBV5-4 and TRBJ2-3; 7 nucleotides align to TRBD2. After removal of 4 bases from V and 5 bases from J, the junction contained 10 bases not matched to a gene. The CDR3 is 15 amino acids. Germline loops: CDR1 SGHNT, CDR2 YYREEE (reference sequence).

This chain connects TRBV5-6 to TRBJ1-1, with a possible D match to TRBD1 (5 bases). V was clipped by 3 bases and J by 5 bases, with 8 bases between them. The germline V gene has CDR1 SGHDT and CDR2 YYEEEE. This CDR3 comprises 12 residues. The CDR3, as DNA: TGTGCCAGCAGCTCCGGGGGGACTGAAGCTTTCTTT. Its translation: CASSSGGTEAFF.

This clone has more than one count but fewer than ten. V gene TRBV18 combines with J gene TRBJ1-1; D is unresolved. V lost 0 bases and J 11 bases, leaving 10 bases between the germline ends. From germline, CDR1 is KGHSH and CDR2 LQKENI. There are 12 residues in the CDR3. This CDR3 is CASSPPGPKAFF. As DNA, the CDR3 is TGTGCCAGCTCACCACCGGGCCCAAAGGCTTTCTTT.

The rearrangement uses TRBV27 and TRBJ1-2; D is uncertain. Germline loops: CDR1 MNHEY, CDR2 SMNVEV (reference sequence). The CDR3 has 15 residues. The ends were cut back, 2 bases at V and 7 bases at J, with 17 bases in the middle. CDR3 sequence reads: CASSLVSSGVGGYTF. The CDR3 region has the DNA TGTGCCAGCAGTTTAGTATCGTCAGGCGTGGGTGGCTACACCTTC.

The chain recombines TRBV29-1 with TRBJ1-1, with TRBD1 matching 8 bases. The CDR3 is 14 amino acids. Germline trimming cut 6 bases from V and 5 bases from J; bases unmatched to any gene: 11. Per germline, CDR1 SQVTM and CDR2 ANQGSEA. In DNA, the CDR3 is TGCAGCGTCAGAGCAGGGGGCGCAGGGACTGAAGCTTTCTTT. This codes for CSVRAGGAGTEAFF.

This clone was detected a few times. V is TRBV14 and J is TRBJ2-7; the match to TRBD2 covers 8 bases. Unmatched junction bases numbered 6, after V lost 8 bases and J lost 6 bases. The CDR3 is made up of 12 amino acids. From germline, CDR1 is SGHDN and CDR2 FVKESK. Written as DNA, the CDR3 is TGTGCCAGCGGGGGCGGGGGGCGCGAGCAGTACTTC. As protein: CASGGGGREQYF.

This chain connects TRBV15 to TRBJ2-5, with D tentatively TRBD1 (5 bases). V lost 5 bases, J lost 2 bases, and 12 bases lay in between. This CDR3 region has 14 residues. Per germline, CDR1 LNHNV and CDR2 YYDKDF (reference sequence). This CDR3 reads CATSLGLGQETQYF. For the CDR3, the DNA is TGTGCCACCAGCCTGGGGCTGGGGCAAGAGACCCAGTACTTC.

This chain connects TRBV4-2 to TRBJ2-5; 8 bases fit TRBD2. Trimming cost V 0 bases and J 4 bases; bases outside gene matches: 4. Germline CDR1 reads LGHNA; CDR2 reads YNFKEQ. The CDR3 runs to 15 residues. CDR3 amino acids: CASSQDSGGPETQYF. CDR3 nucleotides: TGTGCCAGCAGCCAAGACTCGGGAGGGCCAGAGACCCAGTACTTC.

As DNA, the CDR3 is TGTGCCAGCAGTTACCCATCGACAGGGGCAGGCGAGCAGTACTTC. Protein product: CASSYPSTGAGEQYF. V usage is TRBV6-5 and J usage is TRBJ2-5; 8 bases agree with TRBD1. The DNA end favors TRBJ2-7, so the J call may be wrong. Germline CDR1 is MNHEY and CDR2 is SVGAGI. The CDR3 is made up of 15 amino acids.

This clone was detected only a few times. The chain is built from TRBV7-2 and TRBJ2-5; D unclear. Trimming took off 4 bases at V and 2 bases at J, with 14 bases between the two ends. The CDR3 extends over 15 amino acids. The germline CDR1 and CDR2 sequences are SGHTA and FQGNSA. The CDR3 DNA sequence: TGTGCCAGCAGCTCCGACTGGTTAAGGCAAGAGACCCAGTACTTC. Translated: CASSSDWLRQETQYF. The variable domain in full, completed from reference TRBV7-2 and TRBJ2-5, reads GAGVSQSPSNKVTEKGKDVELRCDPISGHTALYWYRQSLGQGLEFLIYFQGNSAPDKSGLPSDRFSAERTGGSVSTLTIQRTQQEDSAVYLCASSSDWLRQETQYFGPGTRLLVL.

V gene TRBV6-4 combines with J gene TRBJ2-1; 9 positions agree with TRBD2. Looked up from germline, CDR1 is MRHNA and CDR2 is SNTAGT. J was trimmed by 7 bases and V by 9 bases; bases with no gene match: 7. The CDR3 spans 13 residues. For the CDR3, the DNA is TGTGCCAGTAGACTAGCGGAAGGGAATGAGCAGTTCTTC. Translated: CASRLAEGNEQFF.

The CDR3 DNA follows: TGTGCCAGCAGTTTAACTAGCGGGAGGGCCGGCAATGAGCAGTTCTTC. Residues: CASSLTSGRAGNEQFF. The chain links TRBV27 to TRBJ2-1; 13 bases are shared with TRBD2. Germline V gives CDR1 MNHEY, CDR2 SMNVEV (reference sequence). V lost 2 bases and J lost 6; bases outside the gene matches: 4. The CDR3 totals 16 residues.

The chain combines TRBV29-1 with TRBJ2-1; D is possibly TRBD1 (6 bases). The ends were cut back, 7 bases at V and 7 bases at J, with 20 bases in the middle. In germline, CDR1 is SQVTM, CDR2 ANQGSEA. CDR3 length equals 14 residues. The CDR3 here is CSALRPDSENEQFF. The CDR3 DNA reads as TGCAGCGCTCTTAGGCCGGACAGCGAAAATGAGCAGTTCTTC.